The T cell receptor beta chain under discussion was sequenced for a study of blood T cells in healthy people across ages. Unmatched junction bases numbered 9, after V lost 4 bases and J lost 4 bases. CDR1 is MNHEY and CDR2 is SMNVEV in the germline V gene (reference sequence). CDR3 length: 16 residues. Alongside a J-beta primer mix, a sample-barcoded 5' primer served in a second PCR lasting about 7 to 12 cycles. Every cDNA molecule carried a tag from a template-switch adaptor bearing 12 random nucleotides. TCRdb re-derived calls from the 5' RACE reads in MiXCR, one entry per CDR3 protein. The sample holds around 1.5 million distinct CDR3 sequences, 35% to 45% seen once.

Sequenced: blood. The source of this sequence is a woman between 18 and 29 years old in good health. This chain links TRBV27 with TRBJ2-7, with TRBD2 identical over 11 bases. In DNA, the CDR3 is TGTGCCAGCAGTTCCCTGGACGGACTAGCGGGTTACGAGCAGTACTTC. Its protein is CASSSLDGLAGYEQYF.